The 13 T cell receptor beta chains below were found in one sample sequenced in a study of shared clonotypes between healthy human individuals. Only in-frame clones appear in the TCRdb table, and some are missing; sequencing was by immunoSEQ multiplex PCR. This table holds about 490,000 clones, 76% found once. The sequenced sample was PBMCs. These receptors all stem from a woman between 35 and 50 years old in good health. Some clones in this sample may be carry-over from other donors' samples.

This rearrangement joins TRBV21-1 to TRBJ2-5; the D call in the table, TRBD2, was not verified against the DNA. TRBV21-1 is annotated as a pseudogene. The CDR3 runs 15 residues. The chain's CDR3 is CASSTQTSGQETQYF. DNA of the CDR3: TGTGCCAGCAGCACCCAGACTAGCGGACAAGAGACCCAGTACTTC.

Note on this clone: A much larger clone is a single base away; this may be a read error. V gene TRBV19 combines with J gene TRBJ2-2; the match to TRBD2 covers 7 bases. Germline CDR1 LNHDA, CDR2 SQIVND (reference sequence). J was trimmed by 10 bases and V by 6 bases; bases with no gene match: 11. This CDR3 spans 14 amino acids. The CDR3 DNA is TGTGCCAGTAGGGAGGGCGGGAGCTCCGAGGAGCTGTTTTTT. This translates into CASREGGSSEELFF.

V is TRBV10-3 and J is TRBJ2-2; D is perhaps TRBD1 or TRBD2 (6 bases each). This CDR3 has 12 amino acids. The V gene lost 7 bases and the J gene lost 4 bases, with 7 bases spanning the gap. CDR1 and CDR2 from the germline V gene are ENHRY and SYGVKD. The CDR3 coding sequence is TGTGCCATCACGGGGGCCACCGGGGAGCTGTTTTTT. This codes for CAITGATGELFF.

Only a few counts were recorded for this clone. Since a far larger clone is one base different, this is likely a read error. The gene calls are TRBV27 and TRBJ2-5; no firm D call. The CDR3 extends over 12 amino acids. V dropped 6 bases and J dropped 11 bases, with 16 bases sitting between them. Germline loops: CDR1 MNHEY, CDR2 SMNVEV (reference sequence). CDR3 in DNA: TGTGCCAGCAGGTCCCCCTCGTACGGGCAGTACTTC. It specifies CASRSPSYGQYF.

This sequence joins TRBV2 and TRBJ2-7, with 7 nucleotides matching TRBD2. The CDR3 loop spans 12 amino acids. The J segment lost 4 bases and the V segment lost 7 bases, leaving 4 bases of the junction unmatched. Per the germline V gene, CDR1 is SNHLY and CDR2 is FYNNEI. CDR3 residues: CASKWGGYEQYF. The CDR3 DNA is TGTGCCAGCAAATGGGGAGGGTACGAGCAGTACTTC.

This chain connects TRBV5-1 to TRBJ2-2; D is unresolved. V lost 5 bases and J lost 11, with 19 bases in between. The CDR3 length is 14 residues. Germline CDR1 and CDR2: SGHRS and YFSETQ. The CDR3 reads CASSPFTESIELFF. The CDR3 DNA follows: TGCGCCAGCAGTCCATTTACAGAATCCATTGAGCTGTTTTTT.

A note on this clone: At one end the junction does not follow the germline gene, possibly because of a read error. CDR3 DNA: TGTGCCAGCAGTTTACTCGGGACAGGGAGATACGGGCAGTACTTC. This encodes CASSLLGTGRYGQYF. The genes are TRBV27 and TRBJ2-7, with 9 bases fitting TRBD1. The CDR3 covers 15 residues. Germline CDR1 is MNHEY and CDR2 is SMNVEV (reference sequence).

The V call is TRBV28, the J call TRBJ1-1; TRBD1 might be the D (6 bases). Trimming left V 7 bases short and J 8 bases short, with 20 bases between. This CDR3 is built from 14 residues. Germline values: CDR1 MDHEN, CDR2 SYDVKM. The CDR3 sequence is CASIFRGGNREAFF. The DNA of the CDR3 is TGTGCCAGCATCTTCAGGGGCGGAAACCGAGAAGCTTTCTTT.

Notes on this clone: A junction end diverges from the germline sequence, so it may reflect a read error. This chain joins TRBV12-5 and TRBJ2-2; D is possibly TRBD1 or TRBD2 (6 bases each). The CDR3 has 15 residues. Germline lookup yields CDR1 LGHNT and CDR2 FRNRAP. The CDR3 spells CASAVGGPGAGELFF. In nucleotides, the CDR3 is TGTGCCAGTGCGGTAGGGGGGCCAGGTGCCGGGGAGCTGTTTTTT.

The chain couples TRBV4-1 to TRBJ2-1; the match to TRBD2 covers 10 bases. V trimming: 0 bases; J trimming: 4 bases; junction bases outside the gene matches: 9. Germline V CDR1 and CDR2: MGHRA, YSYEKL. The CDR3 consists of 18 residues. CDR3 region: CASSQDLLRTSGYNEQFF. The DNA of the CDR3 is TGCGCCAGCAGCCAAGACCTCCTACGGACTAGCGGATACAATGAGCAGTTCTTC.

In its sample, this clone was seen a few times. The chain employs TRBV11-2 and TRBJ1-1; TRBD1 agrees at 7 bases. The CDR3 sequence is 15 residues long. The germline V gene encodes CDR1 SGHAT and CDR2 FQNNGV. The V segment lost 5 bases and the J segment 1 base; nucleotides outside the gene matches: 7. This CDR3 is CASSPLTGSNTEAFF. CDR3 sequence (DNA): TGTGCCAGCAGCCCTCTGACAGGGTCGAACACTGAAGCTTTCTTT.

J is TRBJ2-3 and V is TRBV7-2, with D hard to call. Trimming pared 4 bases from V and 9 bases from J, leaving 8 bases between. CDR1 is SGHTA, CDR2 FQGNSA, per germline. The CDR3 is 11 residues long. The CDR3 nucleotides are TGTGCCAGCAGCTCCTCACAAACGCAGTATTTT. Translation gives CASSSSQTQYF.

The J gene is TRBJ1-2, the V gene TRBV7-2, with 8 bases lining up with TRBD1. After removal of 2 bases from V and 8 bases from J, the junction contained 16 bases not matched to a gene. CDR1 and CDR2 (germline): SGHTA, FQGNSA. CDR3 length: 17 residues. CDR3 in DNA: TGTGCCAGCAGCTTAAGGCCTGCGAGGACAGGGTCGTTAGGCTACACCTTC. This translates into CASSLRPARTGSLGYTF.